This TCR beta chain was sequenced in a study of human T cells and chemical hapten exposure. Study-level background: An approximately 2 cm by approximately 2 cm inner upper arm patch received 2% DPC for sensitization. Among samples, TCR yields varied mainly because of small differences in pooled library volume.

This clonotype showed up many times. TCRdb passed the RACE reads through MiXCR, listing each CDR3 protein once. The sample consists of about 40,000 distinct CDR3 sequences, more than 9% of them appearing once. Time point described: pre-sensitization, week 0. Treatment reported: therapeutic diphenylcyclopropenone sensitization with weekly scalp DPC. The receptor was isolated from a man aged 25-40 years with alopecia areata. Some clones in this sample may be carry-over from other donors' samples. The sample in question was whole blood, obtained in connection with sensitization to the hapten diphenylcyclopropenone (DPC).

The CDR3 loop is CASSLTEYNSPLHF. The CDR3 DNA is TGTGCCAGCAGTTTGACAGAATATAATTCACCCCTCCACTTT. This chain connects TRBV12-3 or TRBV12-4 to TRBJ1-6; possibly TRBD1 for D (5 bases). CDR3 size: 14 residues. Between the trimmed V and J ends, which lost 3 bases and 4 bases, there was a span of 7 bases.